The T cell receptor (beta chain) under discussion was sequenced for a study of Graves' ophthalmopathy and Graves' hyperthyroidism. Study in general: Before any treatment was given, at initial diagnosis, peripheral blood was collected.

The CDR3 runs 16 residues. The junction had 12 bases not matched to a gene; V was cut back by 3 bases and J by 4 bases. Germline CDR1 SGHTS, CDR2 YDEGEE. RNA transcripts were the source from which TCR beta CDR3 regions were amplified. HTBI primers were employed in first-round RT-PCR, then a second-round multiplex PCR followed. TCRdb reanalysed the multiplex PCR reads using MiXCR and keeps one entry per CDR3 protein. The sample carries 650,000 to 900,000 distinct CDR3 sequences, roughly two fifths recorded once. A volume of approximately 10 ml of fresh peripheral blood supplied the PBMCs. Sample: peripheral blood. The sequence was obtained from an adult man with Graves' ophthalmopathy. This chain uses TRBV5-8 with TRBJ2-5; 7 bases agree with TRBD2. CDR3 in amino acids: CASSSYPRLAAETQYF. The CDR3 region has the DNA TGTGCCAGCAGCTCCTATCCACGACTAGCCGCAGAGACCCAGTACTTC.